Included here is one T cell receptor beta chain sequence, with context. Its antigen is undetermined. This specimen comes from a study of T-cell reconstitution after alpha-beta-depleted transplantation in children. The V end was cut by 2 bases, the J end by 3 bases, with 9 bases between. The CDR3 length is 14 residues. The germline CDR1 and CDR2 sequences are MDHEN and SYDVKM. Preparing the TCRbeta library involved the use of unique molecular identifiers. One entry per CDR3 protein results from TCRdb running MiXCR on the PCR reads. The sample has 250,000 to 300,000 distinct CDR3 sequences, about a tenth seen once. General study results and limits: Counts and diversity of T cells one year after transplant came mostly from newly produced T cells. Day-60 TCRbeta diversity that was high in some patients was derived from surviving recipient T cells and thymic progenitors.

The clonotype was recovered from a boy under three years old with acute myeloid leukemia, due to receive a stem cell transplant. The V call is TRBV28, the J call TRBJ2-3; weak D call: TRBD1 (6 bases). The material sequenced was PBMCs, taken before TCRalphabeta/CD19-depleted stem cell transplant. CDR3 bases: TGTGCCAGCAGTTTAAGGGGGTGGACAGATACGCAGTATTTT. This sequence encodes CASSLRGWTDTQYF.